The 26 T cell receptor beta chains below were found in one sample sequenced in a study of blood T cell repertoires in COVID-19. The protocol was immunoSEQ multiplex PCR, while the TCRdb copy is restricted to in-frame clones and leaves out a portion. The repertoire includes roughly 170,000 clones, roughly 84% of them detected once, and about 1.2% sits in the top ten. Sequences were obtained from peripheral blood. The receptor set was obtained from a man aged 60 to 75 who had recovered from COVID-19.

The count of this clone is one. The chain combines TRBV9 with TRBJ2-5; 8 bases match TRBD2. The CDR3 is made up of 15 amino acids. With V trimmed by 1 base and J by 4 bases, 6 bases remained unmatched. CDR1 is SGDLS, CDR2 YYNGEE, per germline. The CDR3 nucleotides read TGTGCCAGCAGCGTACGGGGGGGCGATGGAGAGACCCAGTACTTC. Protein: CASSVRGGDGETQYF.

The chain is built from TRBV6-2 or TRBV6-3 and TRBJ1-2, with D perhaps TRBD1 (6 bases). The V and J ends lost 5 bases and 0 bases respectively, with 16 bases between them. The CDR3 sequence is 16 residues long. Germline-derived CDR1 and CDR2 are MNHEY and SVGEGT. The CDR3 DNA sequence: TGTGCCAGCAGTCGAGGACAGAGACCATCTAACTATGGCTACACCTTC. It encodes CASSRGQRPSNYGYTF.

The CDR3 loop reads CASREGERQPQHF. The CDR3 DNA reads TGCGCCAGCAGGGAAGGGGAACGTCAGCCCCAGCATTTT. This chain connects TRBV5-1 to TRBJ1-5, with a weak D call TRBD1 (5 bases). Germline V gene lookup returns CDR1 SGHRS and CDR2 YFSETQ. Trimming took 5 bases from V and 6 from J, leaving 12 bases between them. The CDR3 runs to 13 residues.

The chain combines TRBV23-1 with TRBJ2-7; 7 bases match TRBD1. TRBV23-1 is designated an ORF whose function remains uncertain. Losses at the gene ends were 0 bases for V and 0 bases for J; bases not matched to a gene: 8. The CDR3 is made up of 17 amino acids. CDR3 nucleotide sequence: TGCGCCAGCAGTCAATCAAGGAAGGACAGGAGCTCCTACGAGCAGTACTTC. This gives the protein CASSQSRKDRSSYEQYF.

This chain uses TRBV6-5 with TRBJ1-5, with 7 bases fitting TRBD1. The CDR3 has 15 amino acids. CDR1 is MNHEY and CDR2 is SVGAGI in the germline V gene. V was pared by 5 bases and J by 7 bases, with 11 bases of the junction left unmatched. For the CDR3, the DNA is TGTGCCAGCAGTCGGATTGGGACAGATGGGCAGCCCCAGCATTTT. Protein: CASSRIGTDGQPQHF.

This chain uses TRBV18 with TRBJ1-6; D unresolved. With 3 bases removed from V and 4 bases from J, the gap between germline ends came to 16 bases. Germline V CDR1 and CDR2: KGHSH, LQKENI. The length of the CDR3 is 17 residues. The DNA of the CDR3 is TGTGCCAGCTCACCCAACAACATCGGAGATTATAATTCACCCCTCCACTTT. The encoded protein is CASSPNNIGDYNSPLHF.

V gene TRBV6-5 combines with J gene TRBJ1-1; 7 bases are a match to TRBD1. Germline values: CDR1 MNHEY, CDR2 SVGAGI. J was trimmed by 0 bases and V by 6 bases; bases with no gene match: 4. The CDR3 is 14 amino acids. The CDR3 is CASRKGTVNTEAFF. In nucleotides, the CDR3 is TGTGCCAGCAGGAAGGGGACAGTGAACACTGAAGCTTTCTTT.

This clone was counted once. The chain joins TRBV7-2 to TRBJ2-1; a weak D match, TRBD2 (7 bases). Germline loops: CDR1 SGHTA, CDR2 FQGNSA. V was cut by 5 bases and J by 8 bases, with 19 bases left in between. CDR3 size: 15 residues. The CDR3 reads CASSPWGGRNYEQFF. CDR3 nucleotides: TGTGCCAGCAGCCCCTGGGGGGGGCGCAACTATGAGCAGTTCTTC.

The rearrangement links TRBV30 to TRBJ2-5; TRBD1 matches at 7 bases. This CDR3 is built from 13 residues. Germline lookup yields CDR1 GTSNPN and CDR2 SVGIG (reference sequence). Losses at the gene ends were 0 bases for V and 5 bases for J; bases not matched to a gene: 3. CDR3 region: CAWSVKGAETQYF. As DNA, the CDR3 is TGTGCCTGGAGTGTGAAGGGGGCGGAGACCCAGTACTTC.

The chain couples TRBV6-7 to TRBJ2-1; 7 nucleotides agree with TRBD2. TRBV6-7 is designated an ORF whose function remains uncertain. CDR3 length: 17 residues. V gave up 0 bases and J gave up 5 bases; unmatched junction bases: 10. The CDR3 DNA reads TGTGCCAGCAGTTACTCGAAAATGCGACTAGCAAACAATGAGCAGTTCTTC. It encodes CASSYSKMRLANNEQFF.

V and J are TRBV2 and TRBJ2-3; D may be TRBD1 (6 bases). The V gene lost 3 bases and the J gene lost 0 bases, with 10 bases spanning the gap. CDR3 length: 15 residues. Per germline, CDR1 SNHLY and CDR2 FYNNEI. The CDR3 loop reads CASSDTGKSTDTQYF. As DNA, the CDR3 is TGTGCCAGCAGTGATACAGGGAAAAGCACAGATACGCAGTATTTT.

The chain couples TRBV4-1 to TRBJ2-6, with D maybe TRBD2 (5 bases). The CDR3 is 16 amino acids. V was trimmed by 1 base and J by 0 bases, leaving 7 bases between them. Germline CDR1 and CDR2: MGHRA and YSYEKL. CDR3 residues: CASSQVLDSGANVLTF. The CDR3 DNA sequence: TGCGCCAGCAGCCAAGTACTAGACTCTGGGGCCAACGTCCTGACTTTC.

This clone was counted only a few times. The chain's CDR3 is CASSPTSGGDTDTQYF. In DNA form, the CDR3 reads TGTGCCAGCAGTCCTACTAGCGGGGGGGACACAGATACGCAGTATTTT. The rearrangement links TRBV4-2 to TRBJ2-3; 13 positions agree with TRBD2. In germline, CDR1 is LGHNA, CDR2 YNFKEQ. This CDR3 has 16 amino acids. Germline trimming cut 6 bases from V and 2 bases from J; bases unmatched to any gene: 5.

This chain uses TRBV5-1 with TRBJ1-4; possible D gene TRBD1, 5 bases. V gave up 0 bases and J gave up 5 bases, with 5 bases separating them. Germline V gives CDR1 SGHRS, CDR2 YFSETQ. The CDR3 loop spans 13 amino acids. The CDR3 sequence: CASSLGQNEKLFF. For the CDR3, the DNA is TGCGCCAGCAGCTTGGGACAGAATGAAAAACTGTTTTTT.

V and J are TRBV2 and TRBJ2-2; 12 bases are shared with TRBD1. Germline V gene sequence: CDR1 SNHLY, CDR2 FYNNEI. The CDR3 spans 15 residues. The ends lost 6 bases at V and 6 bases at J; junction bases unmatched: 5. The chain's CDR3 is CASRGQGAPSGELFF. CDR3 sequence (DNA): TGTGCCAGCAGGGGACAGGGGGCCCCATCCGGGGAGCTGTTTTTT.

V is TRBV11-3 and J is TRBJ2-3, with TRBD2 matching over 8 bases. The CDR3 extends over 15 amino acids. The V gene's germline CDR1 is SGHNT and CDR2 YENEEA. Trimming at V came to 2 bases and at J to 6 bases, leaving 7 bases not matched to a gene. The DNA of the CDR3 is TGTGCCAGCAGCTTACAGAGCGGGGGCGGGGATACGCAGTATTTT. Translated: CASSLQSGGGDTQYF.

The chain joins TRBV6-1 to TRBJ2-1; 8 bases fit TRBD2. Germline loops: CDR1 MNHNS, CDR2 SASEGT. The CDR3 sequence is 16 residues long. V shed 0 bases and J 4 bases; nucleotides not matched to a gene: 5. The CDR3: CASSEARGVGYNEQFF. The DNA for the CDR3 is TGTGCCAGCAGTGAAGCGCGGGGGGTAGGGTACAATGAGCAGTTCTTC.

The chain employs TRBV5-1 and TRBJ1-3, with D possibly matching TRBD1 (6 bases). Germline CDR1 reads SGHRS; CDR2 reads YFSETQ. The ends were cut back, 2 bases at V and 2 bases at J, with 11 bases in the middle. The CDR3 is made up of 15 amino acids. The CDR3 loop is CASSFQQGPGNTIYF. CDR3 DNA sequence: TGCGCCAGCAGCTTTCAACAGGGCCCTGGAAACACCATATATTTT.

The chain links TRBV19 to TRBJ2-1, with D tentatively TRBD1 (6 bases). This CDR3 has 15 residues. CDR1 is LNHDA and CDR2 is SQIVND in the germline V gene (reference sequence). The V end was cut by 5 bases, the J end by 8 bases, with 19 bases between. The CDR3 DNA sequence: TGTGCCAGTAGTGGCCCCCCACAGGGTAGGGATGAGCAGTTCTTC. Protein: CASSGPPQGRDEQFF. Filled out from reference TRBV19 and TRBJ2-1, the complete variable domain reads DGGITQSPKYLFRKEGQNVTLSCEQNLNHDAMYWYRQDPGQGLRLIYYSQIVNDFQKGDIAEGYSVSREKKESFPLTVTSAQKNPTAFYLCASSGPPQGRDEQFFGPGTRLTVL.

The V call is TRBV5-8, the J call TRBJ1-1, with D possibly matching TRBD1 (6 bases). The germline gives CDR1 SGHTS, CDR2 YDEGEE. The CDR3 length is 14 residues. Deletions cut 0 bases from V and 3 bases from J, with 9 bases between. For the CDR3, the DNA is TGTGCCAGCAGCTTGGCCAGGGGACACACTGAAGCTTTCTTT. Amino acids: CASSLARGHTEAFF.

V gene TRBV2 combines with J gene TRBJ1-2; 7 bases align to TRBD1. Unmatched junction bases numbered 2, after V lost 6 bases and J lost 1 base. This CDR3 has 13 residues. The germline gives CDR1 SNHLY, CDR2 FYNNEI. CDR3 protein: CASRGQFNYGYTF. As DNA, the CDR3 is TGTGCCAGCAGGGGACAGTTTAACTATGGCTACACCTTC.

The rearrangement uses TRBV6-5 and TRBJ1-1; D not resolved. The CDR3 spans 13 residues. Germline V gives CDR1 MNHEY, CDR2 SVGAGI. V lost 7 bases to trimming and J lost 4 bases, with 13 bases between them. CDR3: CASTAWSGTEAFF. The CDR3 bases are TGTGCCAGCACCGCCTGGAGTGGCACTGAAGCTTTCTTT.

The J gene is TRBJ1-6, the V gene TRBV7-8, with 9 nucleotides matching TRBD1. The CDR3 runs to 15 residues. Unmatched junction bases numbered 6, after V lost 3 bases and J lost 9 bases. Germline loops: CDR1 SGHVS, CDR2 FQNEAQ. CDR3 amino acids: CASSFGTGLVSPLHF. Here the CDR3 DNA reads TGTGCCAGCAGCTTCGGGACAGGGCTTGTTTCACCCCTCCACTTT. The full variable domain, completed using reference TRBV7-8 and TRBJ1-6, is GAGVSQSPRYKVAKRGQDVALRCDPISGHVSLFWYQQALGQGPEFLTYFQNEAQLDKSGLPSDRFFAERPEGSVSTLKIQRTQQEDSAVYLCASSFGTGLVSPLHFGNGTRLTVT.

J is TRBJ2-4 and V is TRBV4-1; 8 nucleotides align to TRBD2. The junction had 5 bases not matched to a gene; V was cut back by 0 bases and J by 1 base. The length of the CDR3 is 17 residues. Germline lookup yields CDR1 MGHRA and CDR2 YSYEKL. CDR3: CASSQESSGHAKNIQYF. The CDR3 DNA reads as TGCGCCAGCAGCCAAGAATCTAGCGGGCATGCCAAAAACATTCAGTACTTC.

This sequence joins TRBV5-4 and TRBJ1-1; 10 nucleotides agree with TRBD1. The germline CDR1 and CDR2 sequences are SGHNT and YYREEE (reference sequence). This CDR3 has 16 amino acids. V shed 2 bases, J shed 2 bases, and the junction held 6 bases outside the gene matches. CDR3 sequence (DNA): TGTGCCAGCAGCTTAGGGACAGGGGAAACTAACACTGAAGCTTTCTTT. Protein product: CASSLGTGETNTEAFF.

The chain combines TRBV12-3 or TRBV12-4 with TRBJ2-7; TRBD1 matches 8 bases. J lost 3 bases, V lost 6 bases, and 4 bases had no gene match. The CDR3 sequence is 13 residues long. This CDR3 reads CASSRDRGYEQYF. The CDR3 bases are TGTGCCAGCAGCCGTGACAGGGGCTACGAGCAGTACTTC.